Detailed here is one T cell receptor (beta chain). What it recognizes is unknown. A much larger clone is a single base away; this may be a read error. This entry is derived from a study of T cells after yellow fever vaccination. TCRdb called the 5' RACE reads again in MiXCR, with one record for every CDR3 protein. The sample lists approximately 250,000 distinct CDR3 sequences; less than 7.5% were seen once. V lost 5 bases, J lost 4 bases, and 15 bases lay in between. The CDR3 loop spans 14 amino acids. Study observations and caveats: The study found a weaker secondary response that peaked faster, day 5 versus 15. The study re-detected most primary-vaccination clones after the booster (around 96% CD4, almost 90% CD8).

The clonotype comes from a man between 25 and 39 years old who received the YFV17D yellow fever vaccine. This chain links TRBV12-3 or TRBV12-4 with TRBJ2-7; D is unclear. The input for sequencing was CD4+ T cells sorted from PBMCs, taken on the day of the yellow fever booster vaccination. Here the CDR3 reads CASSISPPKYEQYF. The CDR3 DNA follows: TGTGCCAGCAGTATAAGTCCTCCCAAGTACGAGCAGTACTTC.